This T cell receptor (beta chain) was observed in a study of blood T cell repertoires in COVID-19. Background on the study: COVID-19 samples from acute and convalescent phases originated in the United States, Italy and Spain. Sources were T cells, B-cell-depleted T cells, or PBMCs; the material itself was cDNA or gDNA.

V lost 5 bases, J lost 1 base, and 6 bases stayed unmatched. CDR1 is SGHRS and CDR2 is YFSETQ in the germline V gene. The CDR3 extends over 17 amino acids. Per the study methods: Amplifying reference gene primers gave estimates of nucleated cell counts. Some clones are missing from TCRdb's copy, which holds only in-frame ones; the method was immunoSEQ multiplex PCR. V, J and clone size derive from that table, while D and trimming were established from the DNA sequence. This repertoire shows some 220,000 clones, around 82% found once; its top ten account for 7% to 8.5%. The material sequenced was peripheral blood. This chain links TRBV5-1 with TRBJ2-6, with TRBD1 identical over 10 bases. The source of this sequence is a woman aged 65 to 85 with acute or convalescent COVID-19. In DNA form, the CDR3 reads TGCGCCAGCAGGGGACGGGACAGGGGTTCTGGGGCCAACGTCCTGACTTTC. It translates to CASRGRDRGSGANVLTF.